A selection of T cell receptor beta chains follows, all from one sample in a study of T cell repertoires in cytomegalovirus infection. Which antigens these TCRs recognize remains unknown. One entry per CDR3 protein results from TCRdb running MiXCR on the reads. Of 700,000 to 950,000 distinct CDR3 sequences listed, around a third are singletons. The material sequenced was cultured CD8+ T cells from PBMCs, taken from culture after CMV antigen stimulation. Receptors originate from a human donor in good health (CMV status not recorded). Some clones in this sample may be carry-over from other donors' samples. The CDR3 runs from the conserved cysteine through the conserved F or W. The D gene is left open where the match is weak. The size of a clone is reported for some rows only, either as once, few or many, or as a class for expanded clones.

d_gene,v_gene,j_gene,abundance,CDR3nt,CDR3aa
-,TRBV5-5,TRBJ2-5,many,TGTGCCAGCAGCTCCGCCAGTGAAGAGACCCAGTACTTC,CASSSASEETQYF
-,TRBV4-1,TRBJ1-4,-,TGCGCCAGCAGCCAGGAGGACAGCCTTAATGAAAAACTGTTTTTT,CASSQEDSLNEKLFF
TRBD2,TRBV7-6,TRBJ2-5,many,TGTGCCAGCAGCTTAGAAAGGGATACAGGCAGCGGGGGGCCTTGGGAGACCCAGTACTTC,CASSLERDTGSGGPWETQYF
TRBD2,TRBV10-1,TRBJ2-1,few,TGCGCCAGCAGCGGACTAGCGGGGGGTCGCGATGAGCAGTTCTTC,CASSGLAGGRDEQFF
-,TRBV7-2,TRBJ2-1,many,TGTGCCAGCAGCCTAGGGGCAGGGTTCTACAATGAGCAGTTCTTC,CASSLGAGFYNEQFF
-,TRBV19,TRBJ1-5,few,TGTGCCAGTAGTATAGTAGCGGGGGCACGGAGCAATCAGCCCCAGCATTTT,CASSIVAGARSNQPQHF
TRBD1,TRBV6-1,TRBJ1-2,few,TGTGCCAGCAGTCCCTACCTCGGACAGGGATCCGATGGCTACACCTTC,CASSPYLGQGSDGYTF
TRBD1,TRBV6-1,TRBJ2-2,many,TGTGCCAGCAGCGAGACAGGGGGAAGCACCGGGGAGCTGTTTTTT,CASSETGGSTGELFF
TRBD1,TRBV5-1,TRBJ2-3,many,TGTGCCAGCAGCTTTGGACAGGGGGCAGATACGCAGTATTTT,CASSFGQGADTQYF
TRBD2,TRBV7-2,TRBJ2-3,-,TGTGCCAGCAGCTTACTAGCGGGGGCCCCCACAGATACGCAGTATTTT,CASSLLAGAPTDTQYF
-,TRBV6-2/TRBV6-3,TRBJ2-1,many,TGTGCCAGCTACCCGGACAGTAGCTCCTACAATGAGCAGTTCTTC,CASYPDSSSYNEQFF
-,TRBV12-3/TRBV12-4,TRBJ2-3,-,TGTGCCAGCAGTGGGGGACAGGGTGATAGCGGGGGACCTACGTTCTCTAGCACAGATACGCAGTATTTT,CASSGGQGDSGGPTFSSTDTQYF
-,TRBV7-2,TRBJ1-5,few,TGTGCCAGCAGCTTTGCAGGGCATAGCAATCAGCCCCAGCATTTT,CASSFAGHSNQPQHF
TRBD1,TRBV6-2/TRBV6-3,TRBJ2-3,-,TGTGCCAGCAGTCCCGGGACAGGGAATCAAGATACGCAGTATTTT,CASSPGTGNQDTQYF
-,TRBV7-9,TRBJ2-4,-,TGTGCCAGCAGCCGCCCCGGGGCAAATGAGAGGCTAGTTCAGTACTTC,CASSRPGANERLVQYF
TRBD1,TRBV7-6,TRBJ2-5,many,TGTGCCAGCAGCCGCGGCCCAGGGGGCGGGGAGACCCAGTACTTC,CASSRGPGGGETQYF
-,TRBV6-5,TRBJ1-2,-,TGTGCCAGCAGTTACGGGGGGCTGTCGGGCTACACCTTC,CASSYGGLSGYTF
-,TRBV10-3,TRBJ2-1,-,TGTGCCGTCTACTCCGGGATCGGGATCTATGAGCAGTTCTTC,CAVYSGIGIYEQFF
TRBD1,TRBV12-3/TRBV12-4,TRBJ1-1,-,TGTGCCAGCTCTCTGGGAGGGGGCGTGGAAGCTTTCTTT,CASSLGGGVEAFF
-,TRBV19,TRBJ1-4,-,TGTGCCAGTACGCAGCTTAATGAAAAACTGTTTTTT,CASTQLNEKLFF
TRBD2,TRBV12-3/TRBV12-4,TRBJ2-3,-,TGTGCCAGCAGCCTAACTAGCGGGGCCTCAGATACGCAGTATTTT,CASSLTSGASDTQYF
TRBD2,TRBV7-6,TRBJ2-2,few,TGTGCCAGCAGCTTAGGCCTAGCGGGGGGGCCAGCGGGGGAGCTGTTTTTT,CASSLGLAGGPAGELFF
-,TRBV9,TRBJ2-5,-,TGTGCCAGCAGCGTAGGGGCGGGAGGGACAGGGCCCTCGGAGACCCAGTACTTC,CASSVGAGGTGPSETQYF
-,TRBV27,TRBJ1-2,-,TGTGCCAGCAGTTTCAGAGGGACCGACCAAGGCTATGGCTACACCTTC,CASSFRGTDQGYGYTF
-,TRBV6-2/TRBV6-3,TRBJ1-1,-,TGTGCCAGCAGTTACTCCGCACAGAATGAAGCTTTCTTT,CASSYSAQNEAFF
-,TRBV14,TRBJ2-1,few,TGTGCCAGCAGCCAAGGGTTCGTAACCCCCGAATTCTTC,CASSQGFVTPEFF
TRBD2,TRBV19,TRBJ2-2,-,TGTGCCAGTAGTATCCCTAGGACTAGCCCGACCGGGGAGCTGTTTTTT,CASSIPRTSPTGELFF
-,TRBV6-5,TRBJ2-7,few,TGTGCCAGCAGTTACCTACTTCAAACTGGTATGGACGAGCAGTACTTC,CASSYLLQTGMDEQYF
-,TRBV4-2,TRBJ1-1,-,TGTGCCAGCAGCCCCAGAAGAGCCGGGGTGGGCACTGAAGCTTTCTTT,CASSPRRAGVGTEAFF
-,TRBV19,TRBJ2-2,-,TGTGCTTTGCTGGCGACGAACACCGGGGAGCTGTTTTTT,CALLATNTGELFF
TRBD1,TRBV7-6,TRBJ2-1,few,TGTGCCAGCAGCCCAGGGGACAGATACTCCTACAATGAGCAGTTCTTC,CASSPGDRYSYNEQFF
-,TRBV7-3,TRBJ2-3,-,TGTGCCAGCAGCTTATATGGGGGTAGCCCAGATACGCAGTATTTT,CASSLYGGSPDTQYF
TRBD1,TRBV29-1,TRBJ1-2,few,TGCAGCGTTGAAGACAGGGGACAGGGAATTATCTATGGCTACACCTTC,CSVEDRGQGIIYGYTF